This TCR beta chain came from a study of identical twins. Study-level findings and limits: These conclusions were based on statistical analysis (cross-sectional, not following the same donors).

cDNA molecules carried unique molecular identifiers, and template switching added a universal primer site. Each CDR3 protein is one row after TCRdb ran MiXCR on the 5' RACE reads. Of approximately 620,000 distinct CDR3 sequences in the sample, 8.5% to 9.5% were seen once. This clonotype was detected many times. The target antigen is unknown. These data were also filed under a second study, of yellow fever vaccine responses in identical twins.

The sequenced sample consisted of PBMCs. This TCR was sampled from a young woman in good health.

Written as DNA, the CDR3 is TGTGCCAGCAGCCGGTTGGGGGAGCAGTACTTC. It is translated as CASSRLGEQYF. V is TRBV3-1 and J is TRBJ2-7, with D unresolved. Germline CDR1 LGHDT, CDR2 YNNKEL (reference sequence). CDR3 length: 11 amino acids. With 4 bases removed from V and 7 bases from J, the gap between germline ends came to 8 bases.